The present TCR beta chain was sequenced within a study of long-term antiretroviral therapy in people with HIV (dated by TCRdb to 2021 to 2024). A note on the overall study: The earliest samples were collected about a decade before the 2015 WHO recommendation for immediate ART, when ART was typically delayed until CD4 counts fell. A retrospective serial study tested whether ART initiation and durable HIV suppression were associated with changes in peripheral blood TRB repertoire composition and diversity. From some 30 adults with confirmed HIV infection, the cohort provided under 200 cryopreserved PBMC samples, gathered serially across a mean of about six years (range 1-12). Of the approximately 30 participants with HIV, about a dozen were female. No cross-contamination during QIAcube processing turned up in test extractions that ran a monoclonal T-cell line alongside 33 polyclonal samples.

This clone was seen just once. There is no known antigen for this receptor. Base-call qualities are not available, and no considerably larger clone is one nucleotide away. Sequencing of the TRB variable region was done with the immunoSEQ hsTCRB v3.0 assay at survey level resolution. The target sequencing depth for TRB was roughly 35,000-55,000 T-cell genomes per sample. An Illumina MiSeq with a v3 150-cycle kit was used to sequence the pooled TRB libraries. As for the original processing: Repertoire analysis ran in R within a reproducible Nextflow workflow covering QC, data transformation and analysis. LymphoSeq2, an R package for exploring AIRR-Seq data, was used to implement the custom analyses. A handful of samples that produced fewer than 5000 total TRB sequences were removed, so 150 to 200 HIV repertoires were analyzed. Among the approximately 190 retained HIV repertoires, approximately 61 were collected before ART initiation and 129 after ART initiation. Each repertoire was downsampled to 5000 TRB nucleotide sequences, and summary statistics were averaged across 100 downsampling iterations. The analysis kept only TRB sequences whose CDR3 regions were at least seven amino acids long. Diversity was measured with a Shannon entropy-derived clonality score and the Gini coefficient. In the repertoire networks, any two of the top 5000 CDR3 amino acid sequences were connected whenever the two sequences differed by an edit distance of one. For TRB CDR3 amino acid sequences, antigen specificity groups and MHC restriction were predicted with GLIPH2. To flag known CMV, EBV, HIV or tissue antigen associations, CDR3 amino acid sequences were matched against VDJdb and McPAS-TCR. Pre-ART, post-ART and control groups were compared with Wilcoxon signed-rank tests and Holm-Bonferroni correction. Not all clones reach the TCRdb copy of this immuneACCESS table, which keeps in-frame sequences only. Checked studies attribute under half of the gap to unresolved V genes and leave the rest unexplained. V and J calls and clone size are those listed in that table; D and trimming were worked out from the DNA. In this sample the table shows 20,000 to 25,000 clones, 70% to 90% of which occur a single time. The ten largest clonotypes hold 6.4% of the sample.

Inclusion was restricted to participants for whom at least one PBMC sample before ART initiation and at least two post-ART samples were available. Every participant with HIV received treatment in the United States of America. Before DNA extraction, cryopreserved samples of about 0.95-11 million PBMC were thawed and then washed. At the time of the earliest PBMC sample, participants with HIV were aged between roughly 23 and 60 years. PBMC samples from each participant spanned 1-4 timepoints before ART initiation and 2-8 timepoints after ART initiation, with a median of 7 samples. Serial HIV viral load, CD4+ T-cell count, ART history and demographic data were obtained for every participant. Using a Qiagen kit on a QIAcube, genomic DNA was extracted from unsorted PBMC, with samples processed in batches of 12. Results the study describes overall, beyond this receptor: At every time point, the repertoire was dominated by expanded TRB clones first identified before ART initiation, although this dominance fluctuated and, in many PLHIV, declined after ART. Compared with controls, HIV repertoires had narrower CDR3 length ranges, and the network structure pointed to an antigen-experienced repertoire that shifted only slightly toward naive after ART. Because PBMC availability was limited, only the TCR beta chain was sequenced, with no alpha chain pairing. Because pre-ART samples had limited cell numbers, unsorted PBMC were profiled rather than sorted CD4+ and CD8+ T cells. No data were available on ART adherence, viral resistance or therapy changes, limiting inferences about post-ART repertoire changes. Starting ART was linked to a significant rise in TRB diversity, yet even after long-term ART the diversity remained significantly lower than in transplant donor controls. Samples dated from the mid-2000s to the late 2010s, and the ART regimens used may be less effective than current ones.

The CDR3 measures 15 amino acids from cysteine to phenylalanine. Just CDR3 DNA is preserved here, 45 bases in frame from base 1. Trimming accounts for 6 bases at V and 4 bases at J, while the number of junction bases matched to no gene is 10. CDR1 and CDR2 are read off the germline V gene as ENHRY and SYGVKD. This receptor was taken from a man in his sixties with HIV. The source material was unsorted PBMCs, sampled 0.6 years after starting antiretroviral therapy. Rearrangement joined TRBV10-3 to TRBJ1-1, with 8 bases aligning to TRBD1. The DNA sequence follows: TGTGCCATCAGCGGCACAGGGGGGTTGGGCACTGAAGCTTTCTTT. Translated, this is CAISGTGGLGTEAFF.